This is a list of T cell receptor beta chains from one sample in a study of tumor-infiltrating lymphocytes in oesophageal squamous cell carcinoma. TCRdb recomputed calls from the PCR reads with MiXCR, one row per CDR3 protein. Among roughly 9,700 distinct CDR3 sequences listed, 55% to 75% were seen once. Sample: esophageal tumor tissue. The origin of the receptors is a female donor with esophageal squamous cell carcinoma. The CDR3 runs from the conserved cysteine through the conserved F or W. A D gene is named only where the DNA matches it firmly. The size of a clone is reported for some rows only, either as once, few or many, or as a class for expanded clones.

TRBJ1-5	NA	TRBV7-2	NA	TGTGCCAGCAGCTTAGTCCAGAATCAGCCCCAGCATTTT	CASSLVQNQPQHF
TRBJ1-1	once	TRBV5-1	NA	TGCGCCAGCAGCTCGGAGCCGACTGAAGCTTTCTTT	CASSSEPTEAFF
TRBJ2-7	NA	TRBV6-6	NA	TGTGCCAGCAGTTACGCTCCCTTACATGGGGGCTACGAGCAGTACTTC	CASSYAPLHGGYEQYF
TRBJ1-3	NA	TRBV7-2	NA	TGTGCCAGCGGCTCCCTAAGGCTGGGAAACACCATATATTTT	CASGSLRLGNTIYF
TRBJ1-1	once	TRBV6-4	TRBD1	TGTGCCAGCAGTGAGGGACAGGAGAACACTGAAGCTTTCTTT	CASSEGQENTEAFF
TRBJ2-1	NA	TRBV7-3	NA	TGTGCCAGCAGCTCCAGACCGGGCAATGAGCAGTTCTTC	CASSSRPGNEQFF
TRBJ2-3	few	TRBV7-2	NA	TGTGCCAGCAGCTTGTCGGGGAGCACAGATACGCAGTATTTT	CASSLSGSTDTQYF
TRBJ2-1	NA	TRBV7-3	NA	TGTGCCAGCAGCTTAACGCGGGAACACATCAATGAGCAGTTCTTC	CASSLTREHINEQFF
TRBJ2-7	few	TRBV7-2	NA	TGTGCCAGCAGCTCCGGGATCTCCCTCTACGAGCAGTACTTC	CASSSGISLYEQYF
TRBJ2-3	large	TRBV12-3/TRBV12-4	TRBD2	TGTGCCAGCAGTTTTGGTAGCGGGGGAGCAGATACGCAGTATTTT	CASSFGSGGADTQYF
TRBJ1-2	NA	TRBV7-2	NA	TGTGCCAGCAGCTTAGGCCCTTGGGGCTACACCTTC	CASSLGPWGYTF